The 31 T cell receptor beta chains reported below all come from one sample, sequenced in a study of graft-versus-host responses after intestinal transplantation. The method was immunoSEQ multiplex PCR; TCRdb's version includes in-frame clones alone and lacks a portion of them. The table includes about 89,000 clones, 75% to 95% detected once. No cognate antigen is known for these TCRs. Sequencing used unstimulated CD4+ T cells sorted from spleen or lymph node cells, obtained before intestinal transplant. All receptors derive from a human donor who received an intestinal transplant.

The J gene is TRBJ1-2, the V gene TRBV19; a possible D gene is TRBD1 (6 bases). Between the trimmed V and J ends, which lost 6 bases and 2 bases, there was a span of 13 bases. The CDR3 has 14 residues. Germline CDR1 is LNHDA and CDR2 is SQIVND (reference sequence). The CDR3 loop is CASRAQDRNYGYTF. CDR3 bases: TGTGCCAGTAGGGCCCAAGACAGGAACTATGGCTACACCTTC. Full variable domain (remainder filled in from reference TRBV19 and TRBJ1-2): DGGITQSPKYLFRKEGQNVTLSCEQNLNHDAMYWYRQDPGQGLRLIYYSQIVNDFQKGDIAEGYSVSREKKESFPLTVTSAQKNPTAFYLCASRAQDRNYGYTFGSGTRLTVV.

The chain couples TRBV7-2 to TRBJ1-1, with D tentatively TRBD1 (6 bases). Germline CDR1 and CDR2: SGHTA and FQGNSA. The CDR3 runs to 14 residues. With 2 bases removed from V and 5 bases from J, the gap between germline ends came to 12 bases. The CDR3 DNA reads as TGTGCCAGCAGCTTATGGGGGCGCGTAACTGAAGCTTTCTTT. Amino acids: CASSLWGRVTEAFF.

This clone is a singleton in its sample. This chain links TRBV5-1 with TRBJ2-2, with 11 positions matching TRBD1. Germline CDR1 is SGHRS and CDR2 is YFSETQ. The CDR3 spans 18 residues. With V trimmed by 3 bases and J by 1 base, 8 bases remained unmatched. CDR3 nucleotides: TGCGCCAGCAGCTCCCGGTCGGGACAGGGGGGGAACACCGGGGAGCTGTTTTTT. Its translation is CASSSRSGQGGNTGELFF.

The chain carries TRBV2 and TRBJ2-3, with D unclear. Per germline, CDR1 SNHLY and CDR2 FYNNEI. The CDR3 contains 11 residues. With 5 bases removed from V and 2 bases from J, the gap between germline ends came to 2 bases. CDR3: CASSLTDTQYF. The CDR3 DNA sequence: TGTGCCAGCAGTCTCACAGATACGCAGTATTTT.

J is TRBJ2-7 and V is TRBV18; TRBD1 is a possible D gene (6 bases). Germline loops: CDR1 KGHSH, CDR2 LQKENI. The V and J ends lost 3 bases and 2 bases respectively, with 11 bases between them. This CDR3 is built from 14 residues. CDR3 DNA: TGTGCCAGCTCACCCGGCTGGGGGCCCTACGAGCAGTACTTC. Residues: CASSPGWGPYEQYF.

The chain recombines TRBV15 with TRBJ2-5; D might be TRBD1 (5 bases). The last part of the DNA fits TRBJ2-7 better; the J call may be wrong. The CDR3 totals 17 residues. Germline V gives CDR1 LNHNV, CDR2 YYDKDF (reference sequence). The CDR3 reads CATSRDRAKNMSYEQYF. For the CDR3, the DNA is TGTGCCACCAGCAGAGACAGGGCAAAAAATATGTCCTACGAGCAGTACTTC.

The rearrangement uses TRBV9 and TRBJ2-3, with TRBD1 matching 11 bases. V dropped 0 bases and J dropped 0; count of bases not matched to a gene: 0. In germline, CDR1 is SGDLS, CDR2 YYNGEE. The CDR3 is 16 amino acids. CDR3 DNA sequence: TGTGCCAGCAGCGTAGGGACAGGGGGCAGCACAGATACGCAGTATTTT. This codes for CASSVGTGGSTDTQYF.

This rearrangement joins TRBV29-1 to TRBJ2-3; perhaps TRBD1 as D (6 bases). Trimming pared 7 bases from V and 3 bases from J, leaving 17 bases between. The CDR3 is made up of 14 amino acids. Germline CDR1 reads SQVTM; CDR2 reads ANQGSEA. CDR3 sequence reads: CSGQQGMGTDTQYF. CDR3 in DNA: TGCAGCGGACAACAGGGAATGGGTACAGATACGCAGTATTTT.

The gene calls are TRBV7-9 and TRBJ1-2; TRBD1 matches 7 bases. V was clipped by 5 bases and J by 8 bases; unmatched bases: 8. The length of the CDR3 is 13 residues. CDR1 is SEHNR and CDR2 is FQNEAQ in the germline V gene (reference sequence). As DNA, the CDR3 is TGTGCCAGCAGCACCGACAGGGACGGAGGCTACACCTTC. Translation gives CASSTDRDGGYTF.

The chain has TRBV27 and TRBJ2-7; 8 nucleotides align to TRBD2. V shed 5 bases, J shed 2 bases, and the junction held 8 bases outside the gene matches. The CDR3 is made up of 15 amino acids. The germline V gene has CDR1 MNHEY and CDR2 SMNVEV (reference sequence). The CDR3 DNA follows: TGTGCCAGCAGTCCGATTAGCGGGGAGCCCTACGAGCAGTACTTC. Its translation: CASSPISGEPYEQYF.

The chain carries TRBV6-5 and TRBJ2-4; unclear D gene. This CDR3 contains 15 residues. Between the trimmed V and J ends, which lost 0 bases and 1 base, there was a span of 7 bases. Germline values: CDR1 MNHEY, CDR2 SVGAGI. The CDR3: CASSYSSSAKNIQYF. The CDR3 nucleotides are TGTGCCAGCAGTTACTCGAGCTCTGCCAAAAACATTCAGTACTTC.

The chain links TRBV18 to TRBJ1-4; D may be TRBD1 (5 bases). This CDR3 spans 16 amino acids. Germline loops: CDR1 KGHSH, CDR2 LQKENI. Trimming stripped 0 bases from V and 14 bases from J, with 22 bases between. The CDR3 nucleotides are TGTGCCAGCTCACCACCGGAGGGGTCCCGCCTGAAAGGGCTGTTTTTT. This translates into CASSPPEGSRLKGLFF. Using reference TRBV18 and TRBJ1-4 for the parts outside the CDR3, the full variable domain is NAGVMQNPRHLVRRRGQEARLRCSPMKGHSHVYWYRQLPEEGLKFMVYLQKENIIDESGMPKERFSAEFPKEGPSILRIQQVVRGDSAAYFCASSPPEGSRLKGLFFGSGTQLSVL.

The rearrangement uses TRBV19 and TRBJ2-3; D ambiguous. The length of the CDR3 is 13 residues. Trimming cost V 4 bases and J 2 bases, with 7 bases left between them. Per the germline V gene, CDR1 is LNHDA and CDR2 is SQIVND (reference sequence). Here the CDR3 reads CASSSSHTDTQYF. The CDR3 DNA follows: TGTGCCAGTAGTAGTAGCCACACAGATACGCAGTATTTT. The full variable domain, in which reference TRBV19 and TRBJ2-3 provide the parts outside the CDR3, is DGGITQSPKYLFRKEGQNVTLSCEQNLNHDAMYWYRQDPGQGLRLIYYSQIVNDFQKGDIAEGYSVSREKKESFPLTVTSAQKNPTAFYLCASSSSHTDTQYFGPGTRLTVL.

This clone appeared a single time. The chain has TRBV7-8 and TRBJ2-3, with D possibly TRBD1 on 6 matching bases. Germline lookup yields CDR1 SGHVS and CDR2 FQNEAQ. The CDR3 has 15 amino acids. Between the trimmed V and J ends, which lost 3 bases and 5 bases, there was a span of 15 bases. In DNA form, the CDR3 reads TGTGCCAGCAGCTTGGACAGCGGCCAAGGAGATACGCAGTATTTT. Translation: CASSLDSGQGDTQYF.

This chain uses TRBV5-1 with TRBJ1-2, with 12 bases matching TRBD1. V trimming: 4 bases; J trimming: 8 bases; junction bases outside the gene matches: 6. In germline, CDR1 is SGHRS, CDR2 YFSETQ. This CDR3 contains 14 residues. Here the CDR3 reads CASSLAGTGGGYTF. The CDR3 nucleotides read TGCGCCAGCAGCCTAGCCGGGACAGGGGGCGGCTACACCTTC.

This clone came up once. J is TRBJ2-5 and V is TRBV5-1, with 10 nucleotides matching TRBD2. The germline CDR1 and CDR2 sequences are SGHRS and YFSETQ. The CDR3 is 14 amino acids. J gave up 5 bases and V 6 bases, and 7 bases lay outside the gene matches. The CDR3 reads CASTLAGVEETQYF. DNA for the CDR3: TGCGCCAGCACCCTAGCGGGGGTCGAGGAGACCCAGTACTTC.

The gene calls are TRBV6-1 and TRBJ1-2; D perhaps matches TRBD1 (6 bases). V shed 6 bases and J shed 0 bases, with 11 bases lying between them. Per germline, CDR1 MNHNS and CDR2 SASEGT. CDR3 length: 14 amino acids. CDR3 sequence reads: CASRGHEPNYGYTF. The CDR3 DNA is TGTGCCAGCAGGGGACACGAACCTAACTATGGCTACACCTTC.

This clone was found once. The chain's CDR3 is CASSSRAGTEAFF. DNA for the CDR3: TGTGCCAGCAGTTCCAGGGCCGGCACTGAAGCTTTCTTT. This chain uses TRBV6-5 with TRBJ1-1; a possible D gene is TRBD1 (5 bases). Germline-derived CDR1 and CDR2 are MNHEY and SVGAGI. Trimming removed 4 bases from V and 4 bases from J, with 10 bases in between. The CDR3 covers 13 residues.

This chain joins TRBV2 and TRBJ2-5; D is undetermined. V was clipped by 2 bases and J by 0 bases, with 7 bases between them. Germline V gives CDR1 SNHLY, CDR2 FYNNEI. The CDR3 has 14 amino acids. The CDR3 protein is CASSENSYQETQYF. DNA of the CDR3: TGTGCCAGCAGTGAAAACAGCTACCAAGAGACCCAGTACTTC.

V usage is TRBV5-4 and J usage is TRBJ1-2; the D is unclear. CDR3 size: 14 residues. The V end lost 0 bases, the J end lost 7 bases, and 13 bases lay between the germline ends. In germline, CDR1 is SGHNT, CDR2 YYREEE (reference sequence). The DNA of the CDR3 is TGTGCCAGCAGCTTGGACCAAGGAGAAGGTGGCTACACCTTC. As protein: CASSLDQGEGGYTF.

The CDR3 loop is CASSLELASGETQYF. CDR3 DNA: TGCGCCAGCAGCTTGGAGCTAGCGAGCGGAGAGACCCAGTACTTC. V is TRBV5-1 and J is TRBJ2-5; the D gene is possibly TRBD2 (6 bases). V lost 0 bases to trimming and J lost 4 bases, with 13 bases between them. CDR1 is SGHRS, CDR2 YFSETQ, per germline. The CDR3 loop spans 15 amino acids.

This chain uses TRBV9 with TRBJ1-2; tentative D call: TRBD1 (6 bases). CDR3 length equals 12 residues. The germline V gene has CDR1 SGDLS and CDR2 YYNGEE. Trimming stripped 2 bases from V and 14 bases from J, with 16 bases between. CDR3 protein: CASSVQGQGKTF. The CDR3 DNA reads as TGTGCCAGCAGCGTTCAGGGGCAGGGTAAAACCTTC.

J is TRBJ1-4 and V is TRBV5-1, with 7 bases that match TRBD1. CDR3 length: 16 amino acids. CDR1 and CDR2 (germline): SGHRS, YFSETQ. V lost 2 bases to trimming and J lost 8 bases; unmatched junction nucleotides: 12. The CDR3 DNA sequence: TGCGCCAGCAGCTTCGGCCAGGGGGTTAGTCGCGAAAAACTGTTTTTT. Its protein is CASSFGQGVSREKLFF.

Turning to this clone: At one of its ends the junction is not consistent with the germline gene, which may arise from a read error. The chain combines TRBV5-8 with TRBJ2-7; a possible D gene is TRBD2 (7 bases). CDR1 and CDR2 (germline): SGHTS, YDEGEE. The CDR3 extends over 14 amino acids. CDR3 nucleotides: TGTGCCAGCAGCTTGGGGCCGGGGGCGGGGGCTCCTAGTTTC. Translating gives CASSLGPGAGAPSF.

V gene TRBV6-5 combines with J gene TRBJ1-5; D not certain. The CDR3 totals 13 residues. The V end lost 2 bases, the J end lost 4 bases, and 6 bases lay between the germline ends. Germline CDR1 MNHEY, CDR2 SVGAGI. The CDR3 nucleotides are TGTGCCAGCAGTTACCGAGTAAATCAGCCCCAGCATTTT. Translation: CASSYRVNQPQHF.

This clone was counted a single time. CDR3 nucleotide sequence: TGCGCCAGCAGCTTGTCGGGTAGGAGAGGGGGCGGTAACCAGGATGGCTACACCTTC. Protein sequence: CASSLSGRRGGGNQDGYTF. The chain uses TRBV5-1 and TRBJ1-2; 7 bases map to TRBD1. Germline assignment: CDR1 SGHRS and CDR2 YFSETQ. CDR3 length: 19 amino acids. V dropped 1 base and J dropped 6; count of bases not matched to a gene: 21.

J is TRBJ1-1 and V is TRBV4-3, with a tentative D call TRBD1 (6 bases). This CDR3 spans 16 amino acids. Germline CDR1 reads LGHNA; CDR2 reads YSLEER. V lost 1 base and J 1 base, leaving 13 bases between the germline ends. CDR3 sequence: CASSQVGLTGNTEAFF. The DNA for the CDR3 is TGCGCCAGCAGCCAAGTTGGCCTGACAGGGAACACTGAAGCTTTCTTT.

The V gene is TRBV11-3, the J gene TRBJ1-1, with D possibly TRBD1 on 5 matching bases. Germline CDR1 SGHNT, CDR2 YENEEA. V shed 0 bases and J shed 11 bases, with 13 bases lying between them. This CDR3 contains 13 residues. Here the CDR3 DNA reads TGTGCCAGCAGCTTAGAGGCAGGGCCCGGGGCTTTCTTT. It codes for CASSLEAGPGAFF.

This rearrangement joins TRBV7-8 to TRBJ1-4; the D gene is possibly TRBD1 (6 bases). Trimming took off 5 bases at V and 1 base at J, with 11 bases between the two ends. The germline V gene encodes CDR1 SGHVS and CDR2 FQNEAQ. CDR3 length equals 15 residues. The CDR3 coding sequence is TGTGCCAGCAGCCCCTGGGACAAAACTAATGAAAAACTGTTTTTT. Translated, it gives CASSPWDKTNEKLFF.

The table lists this clone with a few counts. The chain uses TRBV10-2 and TRBJ1-5; maybe TRBD1 (6 bases). Germline loops: CDR1 WSHSY, CDR2 SAAADI. The ends were cut back, 6 bases at V and 6 bases at J, with 15 bases in the middle. This CDR3 region has 14 residues. The CDR3 DNA reads TGCGCCAGCAGGAATACAGGGTCGGGTCAGCCCCAGCATTTT. Protein: CASRNTGSGQPQHF.

This chain uses TRBV4-2 with TRBJ2-7; 9 bases agree with TRBD2. The CDR3 runs 16 residues. The V segment lost 0 bases and the J segment 9 bases; nucleotides outside the gene matches: 12. Per the germline V gene, CDR1 is LGHNA and CDR2 is YNFKEQ. DNA of the CDR3: TGTGCCAGCAGCCAAGAGGCGCAGCGGGGGGACCGTTTGCAGTACTTC. Translation: CASSQEAQRGDRLQYF.